This T cell receptor (beta chain) was captured by sequencing in a study of technical replicates of blood from a handful of donors. Produced via immunoSEQ multiplex PCR; TCRdb's table is partial and in-frame only. The profile shows almost 90,000 clones, around 96% of them singletons. This receptor was obtained from a human donor in good health. Specimen: T cells isolated from PBMCs.

This CDR3 is CASSFERETSTDTQYF. The DNA of the CDR3 is TGTGCCAGCAGTTTCGAGCGGGAGACTAGCACAGATACGCAGTATTTT. This chain joins TRBV28 and TRBJ2-3; 8 bases map to TRBD2. Germline lookup yields CDR1 MDHEN and CDR2 SYDVKM. The CDR3 sequence is 16 residues long. Germline trimming cut 3 bases from V and 0 bases from J; bases unmatched to any gene: 5.